The 21 T cell receptor beta chains below were found in one sample sequenced in a study of Tregs in tolerant kidney transplant recipients. Data came from immunoSEQ multiplex PCR; TCRdb stores just in-frame clones and leaves some out. The repertoire holds 40,000 to 50,000 clones, with approximately 89% as singletons. Related graft donors supplied nonmyeloablative bone marrow transplants, and mixed chimerism was transient. Sample: CD8+ T cells from blood (PBMCs), taken 12 months after the transplant. Receptors originate from a human patient who received a combined kidney and bone marrow transplant. A subset of T cells may come from the graft donor.

V and J are TRBV6-1 and TRBJ2-7; 12 nucleotides agree with TRBD2. J lost 6 bases, V lost 3 bases, and 3 bases had no gene match. The V gene's germline CDR1 is MNHNS and CDR2 SASEGT. The CDR3 has 14 residues. CDR3 in amino acids: CASSDSSGRVEQYF. CDR3 DNA: TGTGCCAGCAGTGATTCTAGCGGGAGGGTCGAGCAGTACTTC.

The J gene is TRBJ2-7, the V gene TRBV4-3, with 10 bases matching TRBD1. The germline V gene has CDR1 LGHNA and CDR2 YSLEER. This CDR3 contains 14 residues. J gave up 9 bases and V 4 bases, and 9 bases lay outside the gene matches. In DNA, the CDR3 is TGCGCCAGCAGCCCCCGGGACAGGGGAGCTTGGCAGTACTTC. It is translated as CASSPRDRGAWQYF.

This clone was seen once. V and J are TRBV7-7 and TRBJ2-5; 13 nucleotides align to TRBD2. There are 17 residues in the CDR3. Germline V gene sequence: CDR1 SSHAT, CDR2 FNYEAQ (reference sequence). Trimming removed 10 bases from V and 4 bases from J; junction bases left unmatched: 15. The chain's CDR3 is CAIYRTSGSEVVETQYF. As DNA, the CDR3 is TGTGCCATCTACCGGACTAGCGGGAGTGAAGTTGTAGAGACCCAGTACTTC.

The V gene is TRBV14, the J gene TRBJ2-7, with 8 bases lining up with TRBD2. The CDR3 contains 13 residues. CDR1 is SGHDN, CDR2 FVKESK, per germline. The V gene end was trimmed by 4 bases and the J gene end by 5 bases; junction bases not matched to a gene: 4. This chain's CDR3 is CASSLSGGDEQYF. CDR3 coding DNA: TGTGCCAGCAGCCTCAGCGGGGGTGACGAGCAGTACTTC.

This clone has a single count. The chain combines TRBV5-4 with TRBJ2-7; tentative D call: TRBD1 (5 bases). Deletions cut 0 bases from V and 4 bases from J, with 11 bases between. Germline CDR1 reads SGHNT; CDR2 reads YYREEE (reference sequence). This CDR3 has 14 residues. The chain's CDR3 is CASSLGQGGYEQYF. The CDR3 DNA reads TGTGCCAGCAGCTTGGGGCAGGGTGGATACGAGCAGTACTTC.

The chain uses TRBV13 and TRBJ2-3; TRBD2 matches 10 bases. Looked up from germline, CDR1 is PRHDT and CDR2 is FYEKMQ (reference sequence). V lost 3 bases, J lost 7 bases, and 10 bases stayed unmatched. The CDR3 has 16 residues. The CDR3 protein is CASSLLHSGRTNTQYF. The CDR3 nucleotides read TGTGCCAGCAGCTTGCTCCATAGCGGGAGGACGAATACGCAGTATTTT.

V usage is TRBV28 and J usage is TRBJ2-1, with TRBD1 matching over 10 bases. V lost 2 bases to trimming and J lost 2 bases; unmatched junction nucleotides: 0. CDR1 and CDR2 (germline): MDHEN, SYDVKM. CDR3 length: 15 amino acids. The CDR3 DNA is TGTGCCAGCAGTTTAGGACAGGGGGCCTACAATGAGCAGTTCTTC. Its translation: CASSLGQGAYNEQFF.

V usage is TRBV19 and J usage is TRBJ2-3, with 8 bases that match TRBD2. Germline values: CDR1 LNHDA, CDR2 SQIVND (reference sequence). After removal of 3 bases from V and 4 bases from J, the junction contained 9 bases not matched to a gene. The CDR3 loop spans 16 amino acids. The CDR3 coding sequence is TGTGCCAGTAGTATGGGTGGCGGGAGGTTTGCAGATACGCAGTATTTT. This sequence encodes CASSMGGGRFADTQYF.

This clone was detected only once. The chain uses TRBV9 and TRBJ2-3; 8 nucleotides align to TRBD2. V dropped 6 bases and J dropped 6; count of bases not matched to a gene: 9. The CDR3 extends over 14 amino acids. Germline CDR1 reads SGDLS; CDR2 reads YYNGEE. In DNA, the CDR3 is TGTGCCAGCACCCAGCGGGGGACATGGGATACGCAGTATTTT. It codes for CASTQRGTWDTQYF.

The chain employs TRBV10-2 and TRBJ1-1; no clear D gene. In germline, CDR1 is WSHSY, CDR2 SAAADI. Trimming removed 3 bases at V and 1 base at J, with 9 bases between. The CDR3 extends over 14 amino acids. The CDR3, as DNA: TGCGCCAGCAGTGATTTTACCGGGAACACTGAAGCTTTCTTT. The encoded protein is CASSDFTGNTEAFF.

V usage is TRBV7-9 and J usage is TRBJ2-1; unclear D gene. The germline V gene has CDR1 SEHNR and CDR2 FQNEAQ (reference sequence). This CDR3 is built from 13 residues. V was trimmed by 0 bases and J by 9 bases, leaving 9 bases between them. CDR3 sequence: CASSLASSLEQFF. In nucleotides, the CDR3 is TGTGCCAGCAGCTTAGCGTCTAGTCTTGAGCAGTTCTTC.

The chain recombines TRBV13 with TRBJ2-7; 7 nucleotides agree with TRBD2. The V gene's germline CDR1 is PRHDT and CDR2 FYEKMQ (reference sequence). Trimming removed 5 bases from V and 2 bases from J; junction bases left unmatched: 9. CDR3 length equals 15 residues. CDR3: CASSPPGGGPYEQYF. The CDR3 DNA sequence: TGTGCCAGCAGCCCCCCGGGAGGCGGGCCCTACGAGCAGTACTTC. Drawing the rest from reference TRBV13 and TRBJ2-7, the complete variable domain is AAGVIQSPRHLIKEKRETATLKCYPIPRHDTVYWYQQGPGQDPQFLISFYEKMQSDKGSIPDRFSAQQFSDYHSELNMSSLELGDSALYFCASSPPGGGPYEQYFGPGTRLTVT.

The chain links TRBV10-3 to TRBJ1-1; D gene uncertain. The V gene lost 7 bases and the J gene lost 0 bases, with 6 bases spanning the gap. The CDR3 sequence is 12 residues long. In germline, CDR1 is ENHRY, CDR2 SYGVKD. The DNA for the CDR3 is TGTGCCATCAACAGCTTGAACACTGAAGCTTTCTTT. Amino acid sequence: CAINSLNTEAFF.

Only one count was recorded for this clone. The chain has TRBV21-1 and TRBJ1-4. TRBV21-1 is listed as a pseudogene. The CDR3 has 17 residues. The CDR3 region has the DNA TGTGCCAGCAGCAAAGGTTGGGGGGTTGAGAGGAATGAAAAACTGTTTTTT. This codes for CASSKGWGVERNEKLFF.

The CDR3 sequence: CASSDSEAGAPSGANVLTF. The CDR3 DNA reads TGTGCCAGCAGTGACTCTGAGGCAGGGGCCCCTTCTGGGGCCAACGTCCTGACTTTC. The chain recombines TRBV6-4 with TRBJ2-6, with D possibly being TRBD1 (6 bases). This CDR3 has 19 amino acids. V was trimmed by 0 bases and J by 1 base, leaving 16 bases between them. CDR1 is MRHNA, CDR2 SNTAGT, per germline.

The V and J genes are TRBV2 and TRBJ1-1; D unresolved. The CDR3 consists of 14 residues. V gave up 0 bases and J gave up 4 bases, with 9 bases separating them. Germline values: CDR1 SNHLY, CDR2 FYNNEI. In nucleotides, the CDR3 is TGTGCCAGCAGTGAAGCGCTCTTCGGCACTGAAGCTTTCTTT. Translating gives CASSEALFGTEAFF.

The rearrangement joins TRBV9 to TRBJ1-5, with TRBD1 as a possible D gene (5 bases). Per the germline V gene, CDR1 is SGDLS and CDR2 is YYNGEE. The CDR3 consists of 15 residues. V was trimmed by 0 bases and J by 4 bases, leaving 11 bases between them. The CDR3 is CASSVGAGLNQPQHF. The CDR3 DNA follows: TGTGCCAGCAGCGTAGGCGCAGGGTTGAATCAGCCCCAGCATTTT.

This chain uses TRBV27 with TRBJ2-5; the match to TRBD2 covers 11 bases. From germline, CDR1 is MNHEY and CDR2 SMNVEV (reference sequence). This CDR3 comprises 16 residues. V shed 9 bases and J 2 bases; nucleotides not matched to a gene: 11. CDR3 residues: CARILGLAGLQETQYF. The CDR3 DNA reads as TGTGCCAGGATCCTAGGACTAGCGGGCCTACAAGAGACCCAGTACTTC.

This chain connects TRBV7-9 to TRBJ1-1, with 7 bases aligning to TRBD1. With V trimmed by 0 bases and J by 3 bases, 4 bases remained unmatched. The germline V gene encodes CDR1 SEHNR and CDR2 FQNEAQ (reference sequence). The CDR3 contains 15 residues. DNA for the CDR3: TGTGCCAGCAGCTTAGCCGAGACAGGGCACACTGAAGCTTTCTTT. Translated: CASSLAETGHTEAFF.

The chain has TRBV7-9 and TRBJ2-7; 8 nucleotides align to TRBD2. The CDR3 sequence is 15 residues long. The germline gives CDR1 SEHNR, CDR2 FQNEAQ (reference sequence). J gave up 2 bases and V 1 base, and 4 bases lay outside the gene matches. CDR3 nucleotides: TGTGCCAGCAGCTTAGGTGCGGGGGGCCCCTACGAGCAGTACTTC. This codes for CASSLGAGGPYEQYF.

This rearrangement joins TRBV13 to TRBJ2-1, with TRBD1 identical over 10 bases. In germline, CDR1 is PRHDT, CDR2 FYEKMQ (reference sequence). The CDR3 runs 15 residues. With 0 bases clipped from V and 10 bases from J, the junction kept 6 bases outside the gene matches. CDR3 nucleotides: TGTGCCAGCAGCTTAGGAGGGGACAGGGGAGAGGAGCAGTTCTTC. Translation: CASSLGGDRGEEQFF.